This T cell receptor beta chain was recorded in a study of T cell repertoires in cytomegalovirus infection (dated by TCRdb to the late 2010s). Context from the whole study: The HLA type of each donor mattered for the analysis, because public TCR beta signatures pointed to carriage of CMV infection along with the matching HLA type. Study-wide findings and limitations: In both this cohort and an independent roughly 360-donor cohort, the cumulative frequency of public TCR beta family members distinguished carriers of CMV infection plus the relevant HLA type. The ex vivo response was dominated by HLA-C-restricted CMV-specific TCR beta clonotypes, which also provided the single most frequent clonotype in two of eight donors.

The sequencer was an Illumina HiSeq 1500. TCRdb reran the public reads through fastp at Q25 and MiXCR, keeping productive beta chains. A single entry per CDR3 protein holds the most common genes and DNA from its merged rows. The sample table shows approximately 140,000 distinct CDR3 sequences, and roughly 9% are seen once. The ten largest clones add up to roughly a tenth of the sample. This clonotype was seen repeatedly, ten times or more. This clone's antigen is unknown. Base qualities are not at hand, and no much larger clone is one base apart. Trimming takes 5 bases from V and 3 bases from J, and the germline ends sit 14 bases apart. From the cysteine up to the phenylalanine, the CDR3 has a length of 14 residues. Of the read, only the CDR3 DNA is kept; its 42 bases are in frame from base 1. The germline V gene (reference sequence) provides CDR1 SSHAT and CDR2 FNYEAQ.

The chain was built from TRBV7-7 and TRBJ2-7; the D gene cannot be resolved reliably. This clonotype was obtained from a human donor in good health (CMV status not recorded). Some clones in this sample may be carry-over from other donors' samples. The sequenced sample consisted of PBMCs. The DNA is TGTGCCAGCAGCAAACTCCCCAGCAGCTACGAGCAGTACTTC. Its amino acids are CASSKLPSSYEQYF.